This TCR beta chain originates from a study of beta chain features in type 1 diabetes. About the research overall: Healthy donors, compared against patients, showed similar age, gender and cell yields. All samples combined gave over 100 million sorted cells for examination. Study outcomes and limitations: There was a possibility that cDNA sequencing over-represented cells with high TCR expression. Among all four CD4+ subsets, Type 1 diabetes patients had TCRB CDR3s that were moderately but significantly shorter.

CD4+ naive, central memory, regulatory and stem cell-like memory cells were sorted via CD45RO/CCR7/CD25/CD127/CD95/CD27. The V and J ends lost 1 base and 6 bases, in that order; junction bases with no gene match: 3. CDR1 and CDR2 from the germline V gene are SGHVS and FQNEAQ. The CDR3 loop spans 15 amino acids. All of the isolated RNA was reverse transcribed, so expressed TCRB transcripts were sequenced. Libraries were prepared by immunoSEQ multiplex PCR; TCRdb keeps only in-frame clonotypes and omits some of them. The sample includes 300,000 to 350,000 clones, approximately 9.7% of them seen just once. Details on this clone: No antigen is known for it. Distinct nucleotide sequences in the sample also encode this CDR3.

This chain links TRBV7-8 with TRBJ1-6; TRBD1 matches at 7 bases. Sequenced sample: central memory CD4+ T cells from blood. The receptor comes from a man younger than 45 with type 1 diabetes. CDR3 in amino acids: CASSLGQGGNSPLHF. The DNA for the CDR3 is TGTGCCAGCAGCTTAGGACAGGGAGGTAATTCACCCCTCCACTTT.